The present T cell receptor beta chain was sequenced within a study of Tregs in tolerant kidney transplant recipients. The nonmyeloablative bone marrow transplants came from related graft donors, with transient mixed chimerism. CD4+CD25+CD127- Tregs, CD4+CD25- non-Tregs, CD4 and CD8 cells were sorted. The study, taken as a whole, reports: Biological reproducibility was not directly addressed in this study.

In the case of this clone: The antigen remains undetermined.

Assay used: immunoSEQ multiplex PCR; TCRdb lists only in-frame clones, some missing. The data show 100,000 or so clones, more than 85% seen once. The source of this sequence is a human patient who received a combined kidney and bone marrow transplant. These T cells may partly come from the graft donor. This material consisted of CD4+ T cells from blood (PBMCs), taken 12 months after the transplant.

The CDR3 nucleotides are TGCGCCAGCAGCGGTGGGGGGCAAGAGACCCAGTACTTC. It yields the protein CASSGGGQETQYF. The chain recombines TRBV5-1 with TRBJ2-5; D may be TRBD2 (6 bases). The CDR3 contains 13 residues. Per germline, CDR1 SGHRS and CDR2 YFSETQ. Trimming shortened V by 4 bases and J by 2 bases, and 9 bases separated the two germline ends.